This is a list of T cell receptor beta chains from one sample in a study of shared clonotypes between healthy human individuals. TCRdb's table, derived via immunoSEQ multiplex PCR, lists solely in-frame clones and lacks some. The table records 2,500,000 or so clones, approximately 90% of them present only once. The sample comprised naive CD4+ T cells from PBMCs. These receptors were obtained from a man aged 18-30 years in good health. Some clones in this sample may be carry-over from other donors' samples. The CDR3 runs from the conserved cysteine through the conserved F or W. D genes are given only for firm matches. Clone size is given for some rows only: seen once, a few or many times, or a class if the clone is expanded.

J gene | D gene | V gene | clone size | CDR3 length | CDR3 protein | CDR3 DNA
TRBJ1-1 | . | TRBV9 | . | 16 | CASSVVPPWEDTEAFF | TGTGCCAGCAGCGTAGTGCCCCCATGGGAGGACACTGAAGCTTTCTTT
TRBJ2-1 | . | TRBV9 | . | 15 | CASSAGASSYNEQFF | TGTGCCAGCAGCGCCGGAGCCTCCTCCTACAATGAGCAGTTCTTC
TRBJ1-1 | TRBD1 | TRBV11-2 | . | 13 | CASSLQGGTEAFF | TGTGCCAGCAGCTTACAGGGGGGGACTGAAGCTTTCTTT
TRBJ1-1 | . | TRBV28 | . | 14 | CASTQGGETGAAFF | TGTGCCAGCACCCAAGGCGGGGAGACGGGGGCAGCTTTCTTT
TRBJ2-5 | TRBD2 | TRBV19 | . | 16 | CASSTGLAGGEETQYF | TGTGCCAGTAGTACGGGACTAGCGGGAGGAGAAGAGACCCAGTACTTC
TRBJ2-6 | TRBD2 | TRBV19 | . | 14 | CASSGGAGANVLTF | TGTGCCAGTAGTGGGGGGGCTGGGGCCAACGTCCTGACTTTC
TRBJ2-1 | . | TRBV9 | . | 15 | CASSVAGGPYNEQFF | TGTGCCAGCAGCGTAGCGGGGGGCCCCTACAATGAGCAGTTCTTC
TRBJ2-3 | . | TRBV5-5 | . | 16 | CASSPPRVDRADTQYF | TGTGCCAGCAGCCCGCCGCGGGTAGACCGCGCAGATACGCAGTATTTT
TRBJ2-5 | . | TRBV6-1 | . | 13 | CASSDEAGGVQYF | TGTGCCAGCAGTGATGAGGCAGGAGGGGTCCAGTACTTC
TRBJ2-6 | . | TRBV7-3 | . | 15 | CASSLTRSGANVLTF | TGTGCCAGCAGCTTAACCCGATCTGGGGCCAACGTCCTGACTTTC
TRBJ1-5 | TRBD1 | TRBV7-2 | . | 15 | CASSSSTGGQQPQHF | TGTGCCAGCAGCTCCAGTACAGGGGGCCAGCAGCCCCAGCATTTT
TRBJ2-7 | . | TRBV2 | . | 14 | CASSKGQGLREQYF | TGTGCCAGCAGTAAGGGACAAGGCTTGAGAGAGCAGTACTTC
TRBJ2-5 | TRBD2 | TRBV6-1 | once | 16 | CASSDPGLAGEETQYF | TGTGCCAGCAGTGACCCGGGACTAGCGGGAGAAGAGACCCAGTACTTC
TRBJ2-7 | . | TRBV30 | . | 13 | CAWRPGLGLRQYF | TGTGCCTGGAGACCGGGACTCGGGCTACGACAGTACTTC
TRBJ1-1 | . | TRBV19 | . | 10 | CASSRSEAFF | TGTGCCAGTAGTAGGAGTGAAGCTTTCTTT
TRBJ1-3 | . | TRBV7-3 | . | 15 | CASSLDPSPGNTIYF | TGTGCCAGCAGCTTAGATCCGAGCCCTGGAAACACCATATATTTT
TRBJ1-3 | TRBD1 | TRBV18 | . | 16 | CASSGTGTISGNTIYF | TGTGCCAGCTCCGGGACAGGTACAATCTCTGGAAACACCATATATTTT
TRBJ2-7 | TRBD2 | TRBV14 | . | 17 | CASSQEPGLGLTYEQYF | TGTGCCAGCAGCCAAGAGCCGGGACTAGGCCTCACCTACGAGCAGTACTTC
TRBJ2-1 | TRBD2 | TRBV5-1 | . | 15 | CASRAGTSGMYEQFF | TGCGCCAGCAGGGCCGGGACTAGCGGGATGTATGAGCAGTTCTTC
TRBJ2-2 | TRBD1 | TRBV7-6 | . | 16 | CASIQYTGQRTGELFF | TGTGCCAGCATCCAATATACGGGACAGCGCACCGGGGAGCTGTTTTTT
TRBJ1-5 | . | TRBV6-6 | . | 16 | CASSYLSGSSNQPQHF | TGTGCCAGCAGCTACCTTAGCGGCAGCAGCAATCAGCCCCAGCATTTT
TRBJ1-1 | . | TRBV10-3 | . | 15 | CAISDPSGNTAEAFF | TGTGCCATCAGTGACCCGAGCGGAAACACGGCTGAAGCTTTCTTT
TRBJ2-2 | TRBD1 | TRBV6-5 | . | 15 | CASSYGQGYTGELFF | TGTGCCAGCAGTTATGGACAGGGTTACACCGGGGAGCTGTTTTTT
TRBJ2-1 | TRBD2 | TRBV7-8 | once | 12 | CASSQTSGAQFF | TGTGCCAGCAGCCAAACTAGCGGAGCGCAGTTCTTC
TRBJ2-3 | . | TRBV9 | . | 16 | CASTGGSARSTDTQYF | TGTGCCAGCACCGGAGGTTCTGCACGGAGCACAGATACGCAGTATTTT
TRBJ2-6 | TRBD2 | TRBV28 | . | 16 | CASSGTSGWGANVLTF | TGTGCCAGCAGCGGGACTAGCGGCTGGGGGGCCAACGTCCTGACTTTC
TRBJ2-7 | . | TRBV2 | . | 13 | CASGGGQSYEQYF | TGTGCCAGCGGGGGGGGACAGTCCTACGAGCAGTACTTC
TRBJ2-5 | . | TRBV27 | . | 13 | CASSPTGKETQYF | TGTGCCAGCAGTCCCACGGGGAAAGAGACCCAGTACTTC
TRBJ2-2 | . | TRBV11-1 | . | 13 | CASSPGNTGELFF | TGTGCCAGCAGCCCAGGGAACACCGGGGAGCTGTTTTTT